One T cell receptor beta chain is described in this entry. Antigen specificity is unknown. The data belong to a study of PD-1 blockade in classical Hodgkin lymphoma. General study points: Exclusion covered patients beginning nivolumab under 1 year post-ASCT.

Each patient's relapse followed autologous stem cell transplantation, and brentuximab vedotin exposure varied. V lost 2 bases and J lost 3; bases outside the gene matches: 10. Germline CDR1 and CDR2: MDHEN and SYDVKM. The CDR3 is 17 residues long. Profiling relied on immunoSEQ multiplex PCR, and the TCRdb table lists in-frame clones only, not all of them. The sample consists of over 70,000 clones, approximately 91% of them appearing once. This TCR was sampled from a human donor with classical Hodgkin lymphoma. The specimen was peripheral blood mononuclear cells (PBMCs), collected at baseline. V and J are TRBV28 and TRBJ1-2; 9 nucleotides agree with TRBD1. CDR3 loop: CASSLSDRGRVDYGYTF. The DNA of the CDR3 is TGTGCCAGCAGTTTAAGCGACAGGGGGAGGGTCGACTATGGCTACACCTTC.